A selection of T cell receptor beta chains follows, all from one sample in a study of Graves' ophthalmopathy and Graves' hyperthyroidism. TCRdb re-analysed the multiplex PCR reads in MiXCR, keeping a single row per CDR3 protein. Of about 620,000 distinct CDR3 sequences listed, approximately 22% are singletons. What was sequenced was peripheral blood. The receptors shown here come from a woman aged 18-30 years with stable Graves' hyperthyroidism. Some clones in this sample may be carry-over from other donors' samples. Each CDR3 is given with its conserved first and last residue. A D gene is named only where the DNA matches it firmly. Rows may omit the clone size; those that give it use once, few, many or a size class.

D gene,clone size,J gene,V gene,CDR3 protein,CDR3 DNA
TRBD1,many,TRBJ2-5,TRBV5-1,CASSLYGTGQETQYF,TGCGCCAGCAGCTTGTATGGGACAGGGCAAGAGACCCAGTACTTC
TRBD1,many,TRBJ1-1,TRBV28,CASSLGDSRLF,TGTGCCAGCAGTTTAGGGGACAGCCGACTTTTT
NA,NA,TRBJ1-1,TRBV2,CATSDSQNTEAFF,TGTGCCACCAGTGATTCTCAGAACACTGAAGCTTTCTTT
NA,many,TRBJ1-1,TRBV4-2,CASSQDNPWTEAFF,TGTGCCAGCAGCCAAGATAATCCGTGGACTGAAGCTTTCTTT
TRBD1,NA,TRBJ1-1,TRBV24-1,CATSVATGVGAFF,TGTGCCACCAGTGTTGCGACAGGGGTAGGGGCTTTCTTT
NA,many,TRBJ1-5,TRBV28,CASGEIKNQPQHF,TGTGCCAGCGGCGAAATTAAGAATCAGCCCCAGCATTTT
NA,NA,TRBJ2-2,TRBV6-1,CASSEAFPYTGELFF,TGTGCCAGCAGTGAAGCGTTCCCATACACCGGGGAGCTGTTTTTT
NA,NA,TRBJ2-7,TRBV5-1,CASSLSLGAYEQYF,TGCGCCAGCAGCTTGAGTCTAGGGGCCTACGAGCAGTACTTC
NA,NA,TRBJ1-1,TRBV9,CASSVTTGEVVEAFF,TGTGCCAGCAGCGTAACGACCGGGGAAGTGGTTGAAGCTTTCTTT
TRBD2,many,TRBJ2-5,TRBV9,CASSVGSGGAETQYF,TGTGCCAGCAGCGTGGGTAGCGGGGGGGCGGAGACCCAGTACTTC
TRBD1,many,TRBJ1-2,TRBV6-1,CASRGTGNHYGYTF,TGTGCCAGCAGAGGGACAGGGAACCACTATGGCTACACCTTC
NA,NA,TRBJ2-3,TRBV12-3/TRBV12-4,CASSSPRWSKGGTDTQYF,TGTGCCAGCAGTTCCCCTCGTTGGTCAAAAGGGGGGACAGATACGCAGTATTTT
TRBD1,NA,TRBJ1-1,TRBV6-1,CASSPGQGIRGVAFF,TGTGCCAGCAGCCCGGGACAGGGGATAAGGGGAGTTGCTTTCTTT
TRBD1,many,TRBJ2-5,TRBV5-1,CASSSGTGGRETQYF,TGCGCCAGCAGCTCCGGGACAGGGGGCAGGGAGACCCAGTACTTC
NA,NA,TRBJ1-5,TRBV27,CASSPHGRPQHF,TGTGCCAGCAGTCCACACGGCCGGCCCCAGCATTTT
TRBD1,NA,TRBJ2-7,TRBV15,CATSRTNRGQGIYEQYF,TGTGCCACCAGCAGAACAAATAGGGGACAGGGTATCTACGAGCAGTACTTC
NA,NA,TRBJ2-7,TRBV6-2/TRBV6-3,CASSPWIGTEQYF,TGTGCCAGCAGCCCATGGATCGGGACCGAGCAGTACTTC
TRBD1,NA,TRBJ1-2,TRBV12-5,CASGPTDRGNYGYTF,TGTGCTAGTGGTCCGACGGACAGGGGGAACTATGGCTACACCTTC
TRBD1,many,TRBJ1-5,TRBV2,CASSEYGQANQPQHF,TGTGCCAGCAGTGAATACGGACAGGCCAATCAGCCCCAGCATTTT
TRBD2,NA,TRBJ2-5,TRBV11-1,CASSYSGRAASRETQYF,TGTGCCAGCTCCTACAGCGGGAGGGCCGCGAGTCGAGAGACCCAGTACTTC
NA,many,TRBJ1-2,TRBV20-1,CSAPSLGADYGYTF,TGCAGTGCCCCCAGTTTGGGGGCGGACTATGGCTACACCTTC
TRBD2,many,TRBJ2-7,TRBV20-1,CSPRSGGGAYEQYF,TGCAGTCCCAGATCCGGGGGGGGCGCCTACGAGCAGTACTTC
NA,many,TRBJ2-5,TRBV19,CASSMSGRQIETQYF,TGTGCCAGTAGTATGTCGGGACGACAAATCGAGACCCAGTACTTC
TRBD1,many,TRBJ2-7,TRBV28,CASSYRDRAGYEQYF,TGTGCCAGCAGTTACCGGGACAGGGCAGGGTACGAGCAGTACTTC
NA,NA,TRBJ1-1,TRBV10-3,CAISESSGTEAFF,TGTGCCATCAGTGAGTCGAGTGGCACTGAAGCTTTCTTT
NA,many,TRBJ1-3,TRBV5-1,CASSLGTVGNTIYF,TGCGCCAGCAGCTTGGGGACTGTCGGAAACACCATATATTTT
NA,NA,TRBJ2-5,TRBV20-1,CSPTQGIGTETQYF,TGCAGTCCCACCCAGGGAATAGGGACGGAGACCCAGTACTTC
TRBD2,few,TRBJ2-7,TRBV9,CASSVAAGVSYEQYF,TGTGCCAGCAGCGTCGCGGCGGGAGTCTCTTACGAGCAGTACTTC
NA,few,TRBJ1-1,TRBV6-7,CASNKTEAFF,TGTGCCAGCAACAAAACTGAAGCTTTCTTT
NA,NA,TRBJ1-1,TRBV2,CASSENVGTEAFF,TGTGCCAGCAGTGAGAACGTGGGGACTGAAGCTTTCTTT
TRBD1,few,TRBJ1-3,TRBV30,CAWRKIGQGNSGNTIYF,TGTGCCTGGAGGAAGATTGGACAGGGGAACTCTGGAAACACCATATATTTT
NA,many,TRBJ2-7,TRBV7-2,CASSDRDNSYEQYF,TGTGCCAGCAGTGACCGGGACAACTCCTACGAGCAGTACTTC
TRBD2,many,TRBJ2-5,TRBV12-3/TRBV12-4,CASTTGTSGRETQYF,TGTGCCAGCACCACCGGGACTAGCGGGAGGGAGACCCAGTACTTC
NA,many,TRBJ1-5,TRBV12-3/TRBV12-4,CASSRVLQPQHF,TGTGCCAGCAGTCGGGTCCTTCAGCCCCAGCATTTT
TRBD2,NA,TRBJ2-7,TRBV12-3/TRBV12-4,CASSLRVGRGLYEQYF,TGTGCCAGCAGTTTACGGGTCGGGAGGGGCCTCTACGAGCAGTACTTC
TRBD1,NA,TRBJ1-5,TRBV2,CASSKQGAAQPQHF,TGTGCCAGCAGTAAACAGGGGGCGGCTCAGCCCCAGCATTTT
NA,few,TRBJ2-7,TRBV3-1,CASSQDLRDEVYEQYF,TGTGCCAGCAGCCAAGATCTCCGGGACGAAGTCTACGAGCAGTACTTC
NA,few,TRBJ2-2,TRBV5-1,CASSLAGNSNTGELFF,TGCGCCAGCAGCTTGGCGGGGAACTCGAACACCGGGGAGCTGTTTTTT
TRBD2,NA,TRBJ2-7,TRBV2,CASSEGTSGVPSSYEQYF,TGTGCCAGCAGTGAAGGGACTAGCGGGGTCCCGAGCTCCTACGAGCAGTACTTC
NA,NA,TRBJ2-7,TRBV19,CASHDTPPFPYEQYF,TGTGCCAGTCACGACACTCCACCATTTCCGTACGAGCAGTACTTC